The 27 T cell receptor beta chains listed next were all sequenced from one sample in a study of cytomegalovirus exposure and HLA in healthy donors (dated 2017 in TCRdb). Library preparation was by the immunoSEQ multiplex PCR assay. The multiplex PCR relied on a mix of 60 forward primers for TCR Vbeta segments and 13 reverse primers for TCR Jbeta segments. This is the immuneACCESS table as TCRdb keeps it, with only in-frame sequences that have V and J called. A part of the clones is gone; compared with another copy, unresolved V genes explain less than half, and the rest is unexplained. For this sample the table gives 70,000 to 75,000 clones, of which about three quarters were detected only once. 9% to 13% of the sample rests with the top ten. The sample taken for sequencing was PBMCs. These receptors came from a woman aged 40-49 years in good health and CMV-seropositive.

The table lists this clone with a few counts. This chain joins TRBV10-3 and TRBJ2-2; 11 bases agree with TRBD1. CDR1 and CDR2 (germline): ENHRY, SYGVKD. This CDR3 comprises 17 residues. V shed 6 bases, J shed 5 bases, and the junction held 11 bases outside the gene matches. The CDR3 region has the DNA TGTGCCATCAGCGCCCTCCGGGACAGGGGGGATACCGGGGAGCTGTTTTTT. It codes for CAISALRDRGDTGELFF.

The chain joins TRBV6-5 to TRBJ1-1, with a possible D match to TRBD1 (5 bases). Germline-derived CDR1 and CDR2 are MNHEY and SVGAGI. The CDR3 is made up of 15 amino acids. V lost 6 bases to trimming and J lost 4 bases, with 18 bases between them. The CDR3, as DNA: TGTGCCAGCAGGGGGAAGGGTGCAGGGTCCACTGAAGCTTTCTTT. This codes for CASRGKGAGSTEAFF.

J is TRBJ1-5 and V is TRBV4-1; D perhaps matches TRBD1 (5 bases). The CDR3 has 14 amino acids. V lost 2 bases to trimming and J lost 5 bases, with 10 bases between them. Germline assignment: CDR1 MGHRA and CDR2 YSYEKL. CDR3 loop: CASSQTSTDQPQHF. The CDR3 DNA follows: TGCGCCAGCAGCCAAACCTCGACAGATCAGCCCCAGCATTTT.

The chain combines TRBV19 with TRBJ2-5; D is perhaps TRBD1 (7 bases). V lost 3 bases and J lost 9, with 17 bases in between. This CDR3 comprises 14 residues. Per the germline V gene, CDR1 is LNHDA and CDR2 is SQIVND (reference sequence). Here the CDR3 reads CASSMSGGLTAQYF. Here the CDR3 DNA reads TGTGCCAGTAGTATGTCAGGGGGGCTGACGGCCCAGTACTTC.

V usage is TRBV7-8 and J usage is TRBJ2-3, with 8 positions matching TRBD1. V lost 6 bases and J lost 6; bases outside the gene matches: 11. The CDR3 spans 15 residues. Germline V lookup: CDR1 SGHVS, CDR2 FQNEAQ. CDR3: CASSLGQGWADTQYF. The CDR3 DNA follows: TGTGCCAGCAGTCTCGGACAGGGATGGGCGGATACGCAGTATTTT.

The genes are TRBV7-2 and TRBJ1-1; D perhaps matches TRBD1 (6 bases). Germline V gives CDR1 SGHTA, CDR2 FQGNSA. V dropped 5 bases and J dropped 6 bases, with 13 bases sitting between them. This CDR3 has 13 residues. CDR3: CASSIQGSSEAFF. The CDR3 DNA reads as TGTGCCAGCAGCATACAGGGTTCATCTGAAGCTTTCTTT.

The chain recombines TRBV10-3 with TRBJ2-7; 7 bases map to TRBD2. Germline-derived CDR1 and CDR2 are ENHRY and SYGVKD. The CDR3 runs to 13 residues. Here the CDR3 DNA reads TGTGCAGCGGGGTCCGACTTTCCCTACGAGCAGTACTTC. Translated: CAAGSDFPYEQYF.

The rearrangement joins TRBV5-1 to TRBJ2-7; 7 bases are shared with TRBD2. The germline V gene encodes CDR1 SGHRS and CDR2 YFSETQ. The junction had 1 base not matched to a gene; V was cut back by 0 bases and J by 1 base. This CDR3 is built from 14 residues. The CDR3: CASSLEAGSYEQYF. The CDR3 bases are TGCGCCAGCAGCTTGGAAGCGGGGTCCTACGAGCAGTACTTC.

The V and J genes are TRBV5-1 and TRBJ2-7; a weak D match, TRBD1 (6 bases). CDR3 length: 14 amino acids. Germline V gene lookup returns CDR1 SGHRS and CDR2 YFSETQ. The ends were cut back, 3 bases at V and 0 bases at J, with 10 bases in the middle. In DNA form, the CDR3 reads TGCGCCAGCAGCTCCCAGGGGAGCTCCTACGAGCAGTACTTC. This sequence encodes CASSSQGSSYEQYF.

This rearrangement joins TRBV9 to TRBJ2-7; TRBD2 is a possible D gene (6 bases). The germline gives CDR1 SGDLS, CDR2 YYNGEE. The CDR3 consists of 15 residues. Trimming shortened V by 4 bases and J by 1 base, and 15 bases separated the two germline ends. The CDR3 protein is CASSQYQGGSYEQYF. As DNA, the CDR3 is TGTGCCAGCAGCCAGTACCAGGGAGGTTCCTACGAGCAGTACTTC.

The rearrangement links TRBV27 to TRBJ2-5; TRBD2 aligns across 13 bases. Trimming cost V 6 bases and J 4 bases; bases outside gene matches: 5. Germline CDR1 reads MNHEY; CDR2 reads SMNVEV (reference sequence). The CDR3 is made up of 15 amino acids. CDR3 loop: CASRTGLAGVETQYF. CDR3 DNA: TGTGCCAGCAGGACCGGACTAGCGGGGGTAGAGACCCAGTACTTC.

The chain combines TRBV19 with TRBJ2-5; 9 bases agree with TRBD1. TRBJ2-7 explains the end of the DNA better; the J call may be wrong. Germline assignment: CDR1 LNHDA and CDR2 SQIVND (reference sequence). This CDR3 has 15 amino acids. CDR3 nucleotides: TGTGCCAGTAGTATACTCAGACAGGGGGGCCACGAGCAGTACTTC. It translates to CASSILRQGGHEQYF.

This CDR3 reads CASSLIQGADYGYTF. The CDR3 DNA is TGTGCCAGCAGCCTTATACAGGGGGCGGACTATGGCTACACCTTC. The genes are TRBV7-9 and TRBJ1-2; TRBD1 matches at 9 bases. The CDR3 loop spans 15 amino acids. Germline V gene data show CDR1 as SEHNR and CDR2 as FQNEAQ (reference sequence). J gave up 3 bases and V 5 bases, and 7 bases lay outside the gene matches.

This clone was seen more than once but under ten times. The junction departs from the called germline gene at one end, perhaps through a read error. The gene calls are TRBV6-7 and TRBJ2-7; maybe TRBD2 (5 bases). TRBV6-7 is assigned to the ORF class and has an uncertain function. The CDR3 is 12 amino acids. CDR3 amino acids: CASSYTTTGYDF. The DNA for the CDR3 is TGTGCCAGCAGTTACACCACGACGGGGTATGACTTC.

The genes are TRBV7-9 and TRBJ2-5; no clear D. CDR1 and CDR2 (germline): SEHNR, FQNEAQ (reference sequence). Trimming pared 1 base from V and 1 base from J, leaving 7 bases between. This CDR3 has 14 amino acids. CDR3: CASSLGDTQETQYF. The DNA of the CDR3 is TGTGCCAGCAGCTTAGGCGACACCCAAGAGACCCAGTACTTC. Drawing the rest from reference TRBV7-9 and TRBJ2-5, the complete variable domain is DTGVSQNPRHKITKRGQNVTFRCDPISEHNRLYWYRQTLGQGPEFLTYFQNEAQLEKSRLLSDRFSAERPKGSFSTLEIQRTEQGDSAMYLCASSLGDTQETQYFGPGTRLLVL.

The chain is built from TRBV7-9 and TRBJ1-5; weak D call: TRBD1 (5 bases). Germline assignment: CDR1 SEHNR and CDR2 FQNEAQ (reference sequence). V was trimmed by 1 base and J by 4 bases, leaving 11 bases between them. The length of the CDR3 is 15 residues. The DNA of the CDR3 is TGTGCCAGCAGCTTAGGGTGGGGGGGAAATCAGCCCCAGCATTTT. Encoded protein: CASSLGWGGNQPQHF.

The chain has TRBV6-5 and TRBJ1-3; D is undetermined. CDR1 is MNHEY and CDR2 is SVGAGI in the germline V gene. V dropped 1 base and J dropped 4 bases, with 8 bases sitting between them. The CDR3 contains 14 residues. Here the CDR3 DNA reads TGTGCCAGCAGTTACTTCCTGGGCGGAAACACCATATATTTT. This codes for CASSYFLGGNTIYF.

This clone has just one count. V is TRBV4-1 and J is TRBJ1-5; no reliable D call. The CDR3 has 18 residues. Per germline, CDR1 MGHRA and CDR2 YSYEKL. The V and J ends lost 0 bases and 3 bases respectively, with 18 bases between them. CDR3: CASSQDPQIPRFNQPQHF. The CDR3 bases are TGCGCCAGCAGCCAAGATCCCCAGATACCACGTTTCAATCAGCCCCAGCATTTT.

The V and J genes are TRBV20-1 and TRBJ1-2; D gene unclear. The CDR3 has 11 residues. Germline assignment: CDR1 DFQATT and CDR2 SNEGSKA (reference sequence). The germline V and J ends were trimmed by 3 bases and 5 bases, with 7 bases remaining between them. CDR3: CSARIRYGYTF. In nucleotides, the CDR3 is TGCAGTGCTAGGATCCGGTATGGCTACACCTTC.

This chain links TRBV7-9 with TRBJ2-1; perhaps TRBD1 as D (6 bases). From germline, CDR1 is SEHNR and CDR2 FQNEAQ (reference sequence). The CDR3 runs to 13 residues. Trimming shortened V by 2 bases and J by 6 bases, and 8 bases separated the two germline ends. CDR3 region: CASSLTGFNEQFF. The CDR3, as DNA: TGTGCCAGCAGCTTAACAGGGTTCAATGAGCAGTTCTTC.

The chain combines TRBV6-5 with TRBJ2-1, with D possibly matching TRBD1 (5 bases). The CDR3 totals 14 residues. Trimming took off 5 bases at V and 4 bases at J, with 12 bases between the two ends. Germline V gene data show CDR1 as MNHEY and CDR2 as SVGAGI. The CDR3 DNA sequence: TGTGCCAGCAGTGACATCACAGGATACAATGAGCAGTTCTTC. It yields the protein CASSDITGYNEQFF.

The chain couples TRBV4-1 to TRBJ1-2; possibly TRBD1 for D (5 bases). In germline, CDR1 is MGHRA, CDR2 YSYEKL. Trimming took off 1 base at V and 6 bases at J, with 24 bases between the two ends. CDR3 size: 18 residues. CDR3 sequence reads: CASSQAGGVGRDNNGYTF. The CDR3 DNA sequence: TGCGCCAGCAGCCAAGCCGGTGGGGTGGGCAGGGATAATAATGGCTACACCTTC.

J is TRBJ1-5 and V is TRBV6-4; weak D call: TRBD1 (5 bases). Germline CDR1 reads MRHNA; CDR2 reads SNTAGT. V was clipped by 3 bases and J by 4 bases, with 7 bases between them. CDR3 size: 13 residues. The DNA of the CDR3 is TGTGCCAGCAGTGAGCAGGGTAATCAGCCCCAGCATTTT. This codes for CASSEQGNQPQHF.

This clone occurred a few times. The V gene is TRBV30, the J gene TRBJ2-3, with D uncertain. The CDR3 has 11 residues. Trimming stripped 1 base from V and 9 bases from J, with 8 bases between. Germline-derived CDR1 and CDR2 are GTSNPN and SVGIG (reference sequence). CDR3 residues: CAWSEPATQYF. The DNA of the CDR3 is TGTGCCTGGAGTGAACCAGCGACGCAGTATTTT.

The table lists this clone with a few counts. J is TRBJ2-3 and V is TRBV7-9; 9 bases are shared with TRBD1. Germline CDR1 is SEHNR and CDR2 is FQNEAQ (reference sequence). The CDR3 loop spans 15 amino acids. Unmatched junction bases numbered 8, after V lost 7 bases and J lost 3 bases. For the CDR3, the DNA is TGTGCCAGCACCGCGAGGACAGGGGAGACAGATACGCAGTATTTT. It codes for CASTARTGETDTQYF.

The chain combines TRBV19 with TRBJ1-2; 7 bases agree with TRBD1. The trim removed 3 bases at V and 4 bases at J, leaving 5 bases unmatched. This CDR3 contains 14 residues. The germline CDR1 and CDR2 sequences are LNHDA and SQIVND (reference sequence). This chain's CDR3 is CASSISSGGYGYTF. The CDR3 nucleotides are TGTGCCAGTAGTATTAGTTCAGGGGGCTATGGCTACACCTTC.

The chain combines TRBV6-5 with TRBJ2-3; 7 positions agree with TRBD2. The V segment lost 0 bases and the J segment 2 bases; nucleotides outside the gene matches: 2. The CDR3 runs to 15 residues. Germline loops: CDR1 MNHEY, CDR2 SVGAGI. This chain's CDR3 is CASSYSRDYTDTQYF. CDR3 sequence (DNA): TGTGCCAGCAGTTACTCACGGGACTACACAGATACGCAGTATTTT.